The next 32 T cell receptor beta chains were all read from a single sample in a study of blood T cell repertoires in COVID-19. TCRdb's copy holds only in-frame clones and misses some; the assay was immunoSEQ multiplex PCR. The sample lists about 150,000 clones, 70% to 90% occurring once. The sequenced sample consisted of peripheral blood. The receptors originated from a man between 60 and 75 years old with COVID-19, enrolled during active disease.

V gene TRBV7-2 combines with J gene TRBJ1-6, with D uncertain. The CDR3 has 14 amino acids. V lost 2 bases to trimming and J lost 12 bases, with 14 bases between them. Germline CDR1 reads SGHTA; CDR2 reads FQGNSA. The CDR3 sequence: CASSLTPRLEPLHF. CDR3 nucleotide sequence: TGTGCCAGCAGCTTAACCCCGAGACTCGAACCCCTCCACTTT.

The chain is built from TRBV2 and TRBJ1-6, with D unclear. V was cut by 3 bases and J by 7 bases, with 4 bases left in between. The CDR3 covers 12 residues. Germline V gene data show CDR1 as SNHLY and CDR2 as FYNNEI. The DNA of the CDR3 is TGTGCCAGCAGTGATAGAAATTCACCCCTCCACTTT. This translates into CASSDRNSPLHF.

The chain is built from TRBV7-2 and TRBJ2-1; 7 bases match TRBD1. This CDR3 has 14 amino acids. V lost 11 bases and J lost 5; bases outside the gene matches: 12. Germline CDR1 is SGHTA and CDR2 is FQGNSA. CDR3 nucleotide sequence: TGTGCCGGCCACGGACAGGACTTTGACAATGAGCAGTTCTTC. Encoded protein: CAGHGQDFDNEQFF.

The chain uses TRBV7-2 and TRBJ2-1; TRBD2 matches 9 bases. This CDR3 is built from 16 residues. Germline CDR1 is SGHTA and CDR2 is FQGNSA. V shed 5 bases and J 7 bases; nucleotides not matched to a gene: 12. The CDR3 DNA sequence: TGTGCCAGCAGCCCGGGTGGCCTAGCGGGAAGGAATGAGCAGTTCTTC. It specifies CASSPGGLAGRNEQFF.

The CDR3 region is CASSQPDREGYGYTF. In DNA form, the CDR3 reads TGTGCCAGCAGCCAACCGGACAGGGAAGGCTATGGCTACACCTTC. This rearrangement joins TRBV4-2 to TRBJ1-2, with TRBD1 matching over 8 bases. V dropped 2 bases and J dropped 4; count of bases not matched to a gene: 6. This CDR3 has 15 residues. Germline V lookup: CDR1 LGHNA, CDR2 YNFKEQ.

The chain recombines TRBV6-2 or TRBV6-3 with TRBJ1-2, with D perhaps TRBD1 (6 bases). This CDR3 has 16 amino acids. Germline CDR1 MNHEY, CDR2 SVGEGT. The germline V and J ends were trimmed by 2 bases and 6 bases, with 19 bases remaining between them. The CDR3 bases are TGTGCCAGCAGTTACACCTTGCGGAAGGGGGAAGATGGCTACACCTTC. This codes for CASSYTLRKGEDGYTF.

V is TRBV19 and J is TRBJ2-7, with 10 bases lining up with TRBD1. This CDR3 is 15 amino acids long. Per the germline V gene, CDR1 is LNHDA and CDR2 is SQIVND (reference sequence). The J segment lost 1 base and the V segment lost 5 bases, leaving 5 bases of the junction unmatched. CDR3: CASSGRDRGSYEQYF. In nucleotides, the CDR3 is TGTGCCAGTAGTGGGCGGGACAGGGGATCCTACGAGCAGTACTTC.

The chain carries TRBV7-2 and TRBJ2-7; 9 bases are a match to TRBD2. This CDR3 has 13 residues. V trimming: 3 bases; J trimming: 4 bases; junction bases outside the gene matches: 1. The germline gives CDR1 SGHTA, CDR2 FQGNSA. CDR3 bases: TGTGCCAGCAGCTTCAGCGGGAGGTACGAGCAGTACTTC. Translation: CASSFSGRYEQYF.

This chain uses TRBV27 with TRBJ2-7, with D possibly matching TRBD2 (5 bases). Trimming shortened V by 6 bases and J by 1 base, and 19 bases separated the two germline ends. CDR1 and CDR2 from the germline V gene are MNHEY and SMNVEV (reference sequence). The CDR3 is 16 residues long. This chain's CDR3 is CASRPPGGRNSYEQYF. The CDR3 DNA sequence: TGTGCCAGCAGACCCCCCGGAGGACGCAATTCCTACGAGCAGTACTTC.

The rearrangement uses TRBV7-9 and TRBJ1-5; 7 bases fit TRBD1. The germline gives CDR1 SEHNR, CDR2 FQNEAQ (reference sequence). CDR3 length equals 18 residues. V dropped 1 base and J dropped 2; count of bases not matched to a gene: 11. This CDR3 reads CASSLGDRVNFGNQPQHF. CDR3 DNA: TGTGCCAGCAGCTTAGGCGACAGGGTAAATTTTGGCAATCAGCCCCAGCATTTT. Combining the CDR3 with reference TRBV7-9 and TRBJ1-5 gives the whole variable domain DTGVSQNPRHKITKRGQNVTFRCDPISEHNRLYWYRQTLGQGPEFLTYFQNEAQLEKSRLLSDRFSAERPKGSFSTLEIQRTEQGDSAMYLCASSLGDRVNFGNQPQHFGDGTRLSIL.

The CDR3 nucleotides read TGTGCCAGCAGGGCAGGTCAGACTGAAGCTTTCTTT. It codes for CASRAGQTEAFF. The rearrangement joins TRBV2 to TRBJ1-1; unclear D gene. The CDR3 is made up of 12 amino acids. V lost 6 bases, J lost 5 bases, and 10 bases lay in between. Germline V lookup: CDR1 SNHLY, CDR2 FYNNEI.

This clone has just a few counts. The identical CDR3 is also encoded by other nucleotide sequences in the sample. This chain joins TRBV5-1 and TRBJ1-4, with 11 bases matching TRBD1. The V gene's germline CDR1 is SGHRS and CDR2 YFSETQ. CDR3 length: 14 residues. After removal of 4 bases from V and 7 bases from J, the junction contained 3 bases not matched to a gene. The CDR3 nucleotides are TGCGCCAGCAGCCCGGGACAGGGGGGTGAAAAACTGTTTTTT. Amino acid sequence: CASSPGQGGEKLFF.

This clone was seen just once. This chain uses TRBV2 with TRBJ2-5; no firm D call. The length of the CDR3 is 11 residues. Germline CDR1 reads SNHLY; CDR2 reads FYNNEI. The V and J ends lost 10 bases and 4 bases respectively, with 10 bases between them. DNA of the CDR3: TGTGCCAAGCTTGTTGGAGAGACCCAGTACTTC. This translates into CAKLVGETQYF. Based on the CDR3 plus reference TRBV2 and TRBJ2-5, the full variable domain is EPEVTQTPSHQVTQMGQEVILRCVPISNHLYFYWYRQILGQKVEFLVSFYNNEISEKSEIFDDQFSVERPDGSNFTLKIRSTKLEDSAMYFCAKLVGETQYFGPGTRLLVL.

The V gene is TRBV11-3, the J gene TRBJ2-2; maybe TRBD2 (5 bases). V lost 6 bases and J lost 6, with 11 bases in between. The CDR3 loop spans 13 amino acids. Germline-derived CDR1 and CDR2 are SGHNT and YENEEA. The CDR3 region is CASSPEVAGELFF. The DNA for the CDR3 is TGTGCCAGCAGTCCGGAGGTCGCCGGGGAGCTGTTTTTT.

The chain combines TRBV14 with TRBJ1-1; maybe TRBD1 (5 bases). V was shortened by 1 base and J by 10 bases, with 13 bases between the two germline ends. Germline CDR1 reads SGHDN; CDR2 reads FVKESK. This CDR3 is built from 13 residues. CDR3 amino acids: CASSQAAGPRAFF. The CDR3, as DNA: TGTGCCAGCAGCCAAGCGGCAGGGCCTAGAGCTTTCTTT. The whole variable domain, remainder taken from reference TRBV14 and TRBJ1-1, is EAGVTQFPSHSVIEKGQTVTLRCDPISGHDNLYWYRRVMGKEIKFLLHFVKESKQDESGMPNNRFLAERTGGTYSTLKVQPAELEDSGVYFCASSQAAGPRAFFGQGTRLTVV.

The CDR3, as DNA: TGTGCCAGCCGGGCTAGCGGGGGGGAAAGCTCCTACAATGAGCAGTTCTTC. This gives the protein CASRASGGESSYNEQFF. The chain recombines TRBV2 with TRBJ2-1; 12 bases are shared with TRBD2. The V gene's germline CDR1 is SNHLY and CDR2 FYNNEI. Trimming cost V 8 bases and J 0 bases; bases outside gene matches: 8. The CDR3 sequence is 17 residues long.

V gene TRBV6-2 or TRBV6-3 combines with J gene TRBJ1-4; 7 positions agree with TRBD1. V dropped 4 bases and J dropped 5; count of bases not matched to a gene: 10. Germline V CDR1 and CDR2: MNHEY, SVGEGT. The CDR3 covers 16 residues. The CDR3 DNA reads TGTGCCAGCAGTTCCGTCTACAGGGACAGAAATGAAAAACTGTTTTTT. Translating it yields CASSSVYRDRNEKLFF.

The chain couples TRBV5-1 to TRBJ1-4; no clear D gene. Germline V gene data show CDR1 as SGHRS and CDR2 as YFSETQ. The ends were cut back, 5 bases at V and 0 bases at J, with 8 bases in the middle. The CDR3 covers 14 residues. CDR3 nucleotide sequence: TGCGCCAGCAGGCCACGGGCAACTAATGAAAAACTGTTTTTT. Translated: CASRPRATNEKLFF.

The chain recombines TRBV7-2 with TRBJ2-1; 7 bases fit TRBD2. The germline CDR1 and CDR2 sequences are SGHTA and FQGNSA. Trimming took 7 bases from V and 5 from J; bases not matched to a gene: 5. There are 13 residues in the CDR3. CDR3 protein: CASIHGGNNEQFF. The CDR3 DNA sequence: TGTGCCAGCATTCACGGGGGGAACAATGAGCAGTTCTTC.

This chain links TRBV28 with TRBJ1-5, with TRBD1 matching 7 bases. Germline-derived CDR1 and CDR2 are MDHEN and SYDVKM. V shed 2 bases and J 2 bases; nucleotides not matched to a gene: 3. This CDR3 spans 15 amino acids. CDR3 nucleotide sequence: TGTGCCAGCAGTTTAAGCACAGGGGGCAATCAGCCCCAGCATTTT. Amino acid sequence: CASSLSTGGNQPQHF.

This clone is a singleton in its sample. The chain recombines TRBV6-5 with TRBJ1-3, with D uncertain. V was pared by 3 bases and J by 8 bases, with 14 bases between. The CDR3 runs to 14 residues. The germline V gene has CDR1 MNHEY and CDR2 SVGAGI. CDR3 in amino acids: CASSYAWSRDTIYF. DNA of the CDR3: TGTGCCAGCAGTTATGCCTGGAGTCGAGACACCATATATTTT.

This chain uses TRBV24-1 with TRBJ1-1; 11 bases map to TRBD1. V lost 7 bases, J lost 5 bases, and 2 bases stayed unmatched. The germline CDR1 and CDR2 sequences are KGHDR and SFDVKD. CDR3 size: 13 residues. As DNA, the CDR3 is TGTGCCACCAGGGACAGGGGGCGAACTGAAGCTTTCTTT. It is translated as CATRDRGRTEAFF.

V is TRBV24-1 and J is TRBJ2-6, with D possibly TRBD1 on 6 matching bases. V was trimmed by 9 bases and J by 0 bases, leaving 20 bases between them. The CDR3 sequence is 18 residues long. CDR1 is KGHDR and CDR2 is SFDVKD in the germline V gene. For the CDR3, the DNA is TGTGCCACCCAGGGGAAAGGACAGCTTAGCTCTGGGGCCAACGTCCTGACTTTC. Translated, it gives CATQGKGQLSSGANVLTF.

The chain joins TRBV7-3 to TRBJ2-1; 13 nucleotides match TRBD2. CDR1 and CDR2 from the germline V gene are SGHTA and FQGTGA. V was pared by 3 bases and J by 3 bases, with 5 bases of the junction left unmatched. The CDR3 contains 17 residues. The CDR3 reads CASSFSGLAGYYNEQFF. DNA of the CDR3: TGTGCCAGCAGCTTCTCGGGACTAGCGGGATACTACAATGAGCAGTTCTTC.

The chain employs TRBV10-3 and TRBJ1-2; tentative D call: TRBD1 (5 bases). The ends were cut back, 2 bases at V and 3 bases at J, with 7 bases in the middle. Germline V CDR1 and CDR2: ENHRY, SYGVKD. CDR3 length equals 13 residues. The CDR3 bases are TGTGCCATCAGTGAGGACAGTGACTATGGCTACACCTTC. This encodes CAISEDSDYGYTF.

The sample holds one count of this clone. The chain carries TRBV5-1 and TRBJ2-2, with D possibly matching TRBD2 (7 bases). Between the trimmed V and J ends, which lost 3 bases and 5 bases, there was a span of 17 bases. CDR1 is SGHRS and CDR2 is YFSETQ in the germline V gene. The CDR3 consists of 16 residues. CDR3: CASSSEGGPRTGELFF. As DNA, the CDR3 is TGCGCCAGCAGCTCCGAGGGGGGGCCGAGGACCGGGGAGCTGTTTTTT.

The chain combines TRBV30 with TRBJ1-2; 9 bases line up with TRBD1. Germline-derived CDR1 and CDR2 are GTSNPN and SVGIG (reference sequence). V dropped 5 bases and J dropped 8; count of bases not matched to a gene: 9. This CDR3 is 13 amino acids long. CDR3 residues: CAWYDRGGRGYTF. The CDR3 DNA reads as TGTGCCTGGTATGACAGGGGGGGAAGAGGCTACACCTTC.

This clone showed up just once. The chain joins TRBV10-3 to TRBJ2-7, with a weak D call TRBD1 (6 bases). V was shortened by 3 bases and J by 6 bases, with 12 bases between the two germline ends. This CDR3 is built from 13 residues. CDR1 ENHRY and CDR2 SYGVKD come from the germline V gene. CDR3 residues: CAISDSTGPEQYF. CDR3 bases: TGTGCCATCAGTGATAGTACAGGGCCCGAGCAGTACTTC.

The CDR3 loop is CASSRIGRLGAVGELFF. In nucleotides, the CDR3 is TGCGCCAGCAGCCGGATCGGGCGTCTAGGGGCCGTCGGGGAGCTGTTTTTT. The chain uses TRBV4-3 and TRBJ2-2; maybe TRBD1 (5 bases). The V gene lost 4 bases and the J gene lost 7 bases, with 22 bases spanning the gap. From germline, CDR1 is LGHNA and CDR2 YSLEER. This CDR3 has 17 amino acids.

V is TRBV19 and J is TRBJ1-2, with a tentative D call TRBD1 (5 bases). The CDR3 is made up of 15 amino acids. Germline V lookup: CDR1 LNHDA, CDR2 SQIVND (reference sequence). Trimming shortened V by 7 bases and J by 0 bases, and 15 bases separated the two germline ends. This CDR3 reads CASNERTYTNYGYTF. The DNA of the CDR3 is TGTGCCAGTAACGAAAGGACATACACTAACTATGGCTACACCTTC.

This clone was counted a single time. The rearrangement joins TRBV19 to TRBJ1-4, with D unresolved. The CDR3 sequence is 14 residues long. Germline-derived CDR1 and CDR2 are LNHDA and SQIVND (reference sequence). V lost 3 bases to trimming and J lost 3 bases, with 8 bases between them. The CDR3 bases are TGTGCCAGTAGTATTGAGATGTCTAATGAAAAACTGTTTTTT. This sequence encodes CASSIEMSNEKLFF.

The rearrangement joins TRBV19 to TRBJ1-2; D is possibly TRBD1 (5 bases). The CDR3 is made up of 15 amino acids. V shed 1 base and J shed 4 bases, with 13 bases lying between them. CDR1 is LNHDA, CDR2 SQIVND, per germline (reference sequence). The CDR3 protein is CASSIVGREGYGYTF. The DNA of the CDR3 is TGTGCCAGTAGTATAGTCGGCAGGGAGGGCTATGGCTACACCTTC.